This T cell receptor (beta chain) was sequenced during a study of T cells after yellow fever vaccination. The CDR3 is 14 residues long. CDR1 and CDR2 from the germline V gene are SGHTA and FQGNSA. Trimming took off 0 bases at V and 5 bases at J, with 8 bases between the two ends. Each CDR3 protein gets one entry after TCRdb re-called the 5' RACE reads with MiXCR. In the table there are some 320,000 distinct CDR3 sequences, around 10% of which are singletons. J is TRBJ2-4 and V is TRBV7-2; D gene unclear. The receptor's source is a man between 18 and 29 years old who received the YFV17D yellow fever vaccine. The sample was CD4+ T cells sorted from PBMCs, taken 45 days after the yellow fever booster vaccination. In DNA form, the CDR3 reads TGTGCCAGCAGCTTAGCAGGGCTCCAAAACATTCAGTACTTC. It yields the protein CASSLAGLQNIQYF.